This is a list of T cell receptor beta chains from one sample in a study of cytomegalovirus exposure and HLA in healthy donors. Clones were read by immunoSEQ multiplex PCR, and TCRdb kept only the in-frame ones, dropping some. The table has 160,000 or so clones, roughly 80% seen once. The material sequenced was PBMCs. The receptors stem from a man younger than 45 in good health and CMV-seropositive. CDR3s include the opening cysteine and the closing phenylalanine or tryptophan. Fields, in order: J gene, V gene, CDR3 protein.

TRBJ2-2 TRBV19 CASSISQEPFGYAGELFF
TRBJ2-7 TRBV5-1 CASSNTDYEQYF
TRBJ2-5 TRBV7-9 CASSLGGRGLEKTQYF
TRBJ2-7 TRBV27 CASSLFLAGTYEQYF
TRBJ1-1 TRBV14 CASRATGGVTEAFF
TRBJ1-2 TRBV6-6 CASSAPDQGFRGYTF
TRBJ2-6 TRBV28 CASHSQGNGANVLTF
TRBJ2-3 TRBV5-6 CASSDQLAGGHRDTQYF
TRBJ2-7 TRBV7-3 CASSLSGGAGDEQYF
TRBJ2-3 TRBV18 CASSPLITRRADTQYF
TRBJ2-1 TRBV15 CATSRDRNRVNEQFF
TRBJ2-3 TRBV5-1 CASSFRQGGSAASDTQYF
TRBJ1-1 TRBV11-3 CASSLRRNTEAFF
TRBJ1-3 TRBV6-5 CASSPGQVHGNTIYF
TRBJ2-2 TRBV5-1 CASFPWGKNTGELFF
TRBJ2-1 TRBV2 CASSDLAGATDNEQFF
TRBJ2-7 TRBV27 CASSLEGLAAYEQYF